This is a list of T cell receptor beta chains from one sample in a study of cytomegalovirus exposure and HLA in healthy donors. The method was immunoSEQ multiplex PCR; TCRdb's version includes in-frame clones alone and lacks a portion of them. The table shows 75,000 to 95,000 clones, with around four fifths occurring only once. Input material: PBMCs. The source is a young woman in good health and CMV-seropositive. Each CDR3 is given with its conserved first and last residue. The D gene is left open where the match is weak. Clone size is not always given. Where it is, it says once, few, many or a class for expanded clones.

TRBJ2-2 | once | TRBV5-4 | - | TGTGCCAGCAGCTTCGAGTCGGGGGACACCGGGGAGCTGTTTTTT | CASSFESGDTGELFF
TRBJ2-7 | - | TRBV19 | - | TGTGCCAGTAGTTTTACCTACGAGCAGTACTTC | CASSFTYEQYF
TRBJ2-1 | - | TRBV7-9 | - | TGTGCCAGCAGCTTCGCTTTAGACTCCTACAATGAGCAGTTCTTC | CASSFALDSYNEQFF
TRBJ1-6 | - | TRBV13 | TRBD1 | TGTGCCAGCAGCCTACGACGGGACAGGGGACCATCATCACCCCTCCACTTT | CASSLRRDRGPSSPLHF
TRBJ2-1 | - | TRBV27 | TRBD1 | TGTGCCAGCAGTTCGAACCTACCGGGACAGGATAACAATGAGCAGTTCTTC | CASSSNLPGQDNNEQFF
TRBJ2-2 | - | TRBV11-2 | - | TGTGCCAGCAGCTTAGCTATCTCTCCCGGGGAGCTGTTTTTT | CASSLAISPGELFF
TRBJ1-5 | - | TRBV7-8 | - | TGTGCCAGCAGCTTAGCTCGGGGGGCGATTAGCAATCAGCCCCAGCATTTT | CASSLARGAISNQPQHF
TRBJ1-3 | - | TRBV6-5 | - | TGTGCCAGCAGTTACGGGCAGGGGGGAAACACCATATATTTT | CASSYGQGGNTIYF
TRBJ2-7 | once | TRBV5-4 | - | TGTGCCAGCAGCCCGGAGGGGAGCTCCTACGAGCAGTACTTC | CASSPEGSSYEQYF
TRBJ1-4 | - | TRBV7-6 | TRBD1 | TGTGCCAGCAGCCTGACAGGGGAGGGAGAAAAACTGTTTTTT | CASSLTGEGEKLFF
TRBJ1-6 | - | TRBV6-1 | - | TGTGCCAGCAGTGAATTCGATTCACCCCTCCACTTT | CASSEFDSPLHF
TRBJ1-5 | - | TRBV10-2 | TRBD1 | TGCGCCAGCAGTGGACAGGGGTTGAGTCAGCCCCAGCATTTT | CASSGQGLSQPQHF
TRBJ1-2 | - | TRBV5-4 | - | TGTGCCAGCGCCTCGGGGGGGGCAGGTGGCTACACCTTC | CASASGGAGGYTF
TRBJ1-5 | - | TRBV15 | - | TGTGCCACCAGGATGAGGGGCACAGGGACCAATCAGCCCCAGCATTTT | CATRMRGTGTNQPQHF
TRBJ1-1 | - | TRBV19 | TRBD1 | TGTGCCAGTAGCCTTGACAGGGGGAACACTGAAGCTTTCTTT | CASSLDRGNTEAFF
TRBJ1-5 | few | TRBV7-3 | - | TGTGCCAGCAGCTTAAAGATGGGGCCTCAGCCCCAGCATTTT | CASSLKMGPQPQHF
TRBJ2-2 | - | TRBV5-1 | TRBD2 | TGCGCCAGCAGCTTGCGTTGGGCTAGCGGAAACACCGGGGAGCTGTTTTTT | CASSLRWASGNTGELFF
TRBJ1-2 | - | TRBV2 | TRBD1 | TGTGCCAGCAGTGAAGAAGAGGGACAGGGAGGTGTCGACACCTTC | CASSEEEGQGGVDTF
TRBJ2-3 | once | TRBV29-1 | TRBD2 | TGCAGCGTGCCACTAGCGGGGGTCACAGATACGCAGTATTTT | CSVPLAGVTDTQYF
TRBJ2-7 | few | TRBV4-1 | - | TGCGCCAGCAGCCAGCTCCGGGACAGCGGGTACGAGCAGTACTTC | CASSQLRDSGYEQYF
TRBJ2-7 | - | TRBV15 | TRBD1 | TGTGCCACCAGCAGAGAACAGGGGCGGTTGGGGGAGCAGTACTTC | CATSREQGRLGEQYF
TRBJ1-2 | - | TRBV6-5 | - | TGTGCCAGCAGTTACTTGGGGGCAAACTATGGCTACACCTTC | CASSYLGANYGYTF
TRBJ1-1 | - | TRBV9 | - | TGTGCCAGCAGCCTGCGGGGGATGAACACTGAAGCTTTCTTT | CASSLRGMNTEAFF
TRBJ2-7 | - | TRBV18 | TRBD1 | TGTGCCAGCTCACCGGACAGGGGCGAGCAGTACTTC | CASSPDRGEQYF
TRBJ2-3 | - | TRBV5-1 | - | TGCGCCAGCAGCACGTCGGGGATCGGGGCAGATACGCAGTATTTT | CASSTSGIGADTQYF
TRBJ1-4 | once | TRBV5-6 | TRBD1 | TGTGCCAGCAGCTTGGCCGGGGGACAGGGAAGATCGAATGAAAAACTGTTTTTT | CASSLAGGQGRSNEKLFF
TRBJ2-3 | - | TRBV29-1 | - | TGCAGCGTTGAACCCTGGGAACAGGGATCTAGCACAGATACGCAGTATTTT | CSVEPWEQGSSTDTQYF
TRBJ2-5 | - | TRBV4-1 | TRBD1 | TGCGCCAGCAGCCAAGTGGGACAGGGTGTCGAGACCCAGTACTTC | CASSQVGQGVETQYF
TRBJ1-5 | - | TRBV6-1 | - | TGTGCCAGCATGACCGCGGACAGCCTAAATCAGCCCCAGCATTTT | CASMTADSLNQPQHF
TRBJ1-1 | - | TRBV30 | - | TGTGCCGGCCGTTTACTAAACTCGAACACTGAAGCTTTCTTT | CAGRLLNSNTEAFF
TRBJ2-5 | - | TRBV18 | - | TGTGCCAGCTCACCAGTGGGGGGAGAAGAGACCCAGTACTTC | CASSPVGGEETQYF
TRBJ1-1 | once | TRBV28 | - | TGTGCCAGCAGTTTTGTTGTCGGCGGCACTGAAGCTTTCTTT | CASSFVVGGTEAFF
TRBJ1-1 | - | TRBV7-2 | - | TGTGCCAGCAGCTTATCAAGGTTCGCGGACACTGAAGCTTTCTTT | CASSLSRFADTEAFF
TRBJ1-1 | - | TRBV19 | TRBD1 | TGTGCCAGTAGCCAAGGACAGGGGGTGAACACTGAAGCTTTCTTT | CASSQGQGVNTEAFF
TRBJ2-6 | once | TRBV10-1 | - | TGCGCCAACCTCGGGGCAGGGGCTTCTGGGGCCAACGTCCTGACTTTC | CANLGAGASGANVLTF
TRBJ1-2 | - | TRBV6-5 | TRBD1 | TGTGCCAGCAGTTCCACCATACAGGGGCCCTATGGCTACACCTTC | CASSSTIQGPYGYTF
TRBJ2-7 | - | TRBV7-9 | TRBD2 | TGTGCCAGCAGCTTAGGCCTAGGTTGGCGGGAGGTTGGCGAGCAGTACTTC | CASSLGLGWREVGEQYF
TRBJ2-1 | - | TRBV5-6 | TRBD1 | TGTGCCAGCAGCCGGGGACAGGGGGCCAATGAGCAGTTCTTC | CASSRGQGANEQFF
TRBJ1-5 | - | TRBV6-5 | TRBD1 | TGTGCCAGCAGTAGGACAGGGGCTGGCAATCAGCCCCAGCATTTT | CASSRTGAGNQPQHF
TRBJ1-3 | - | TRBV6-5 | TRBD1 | TGTGCCAGCAGTTTACGCGGGACAGTCGGAAACACCATATATTTT | CASSLRGTVGNTIYF
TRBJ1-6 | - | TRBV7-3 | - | TGTGCCAGCAGCTTAATGGCGGAGGGTAATTCACCCCTCCACTTT | CASSLMAEGNSPLHF
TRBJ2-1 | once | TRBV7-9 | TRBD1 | TGTTCCAGCAGCTTAGGAGGGACAGGGGGAGACAATGAGCAGTTCTTC | CSSSLGGTGGDNEQFF
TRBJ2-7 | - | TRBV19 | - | TGTGCCAGTAGTTCGGGACTCCCCGGTCTATACTACGAGCAGTACTTC | CASSSGLPGLYYEQYF
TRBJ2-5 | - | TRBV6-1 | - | TGTGCCAGCAGTGAAAGGGAGGTGGGCAGATGGGGAGAGACCCAGTACTTC | CASSEREVGRWGETQYF
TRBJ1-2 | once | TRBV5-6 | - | TGTGCCAGCAGGATATTGGAGCGTGGCTACACCTTC | CASRILERGYTF
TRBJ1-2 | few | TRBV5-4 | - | TGTGCCAGCAGCTTGGAAGTAGGGGCCTATGGCTACACCTTC | CASSLEVGAYGYTF
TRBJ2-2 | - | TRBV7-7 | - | TGTGCTAGCAGCTTAGAGGAGGCGGGCGAAACCGGGGAGCTGTTTTTT | CASSLEEAGETGELFF
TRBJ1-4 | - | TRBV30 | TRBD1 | TGTGCCTGCCCCACGGGACAGCTTAATGAAAAACTGTTTTTT | CACPTGQLNEKLFF
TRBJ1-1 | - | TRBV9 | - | TGTGCCAGCAGCCCTGGGGCGAATGAAGCTTTCTTT | CASSPGANEAFF
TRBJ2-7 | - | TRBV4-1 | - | TGCGCCAGCAGCCAAGTTTTACTAGGAGTCTCCTACGAGCAGTACTTC | CASSQVLLGVSYEQYF
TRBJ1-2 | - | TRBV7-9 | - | TGTGCCAGCAGCAGAGAACGGGTCGGCAGGGAGGCTGGCTACACCTTC | CASSRERVGREAGYTF